Below, 26 T cell receptor beta chains from the same sample are listed, as sequenced in a study of Ad26.COV2.S vaccination and SARS-CoV-2 variants. Profiled with immunoSEQ multiplex PCR; TCRdb holds only in-frame clones, not every one. The sample holds 150,000 to 200,000 clones, roughly 87% seen once. Source: peripheral blood, taken after recovery from COVID-19. The receptor source for this set is a human donor who had recovered from COVID-19.

The chain couples TRBV7-2 to TRBJ2-5; 7 positions agree with TRBD2. Germline CDR1 SGHTA, CDR2 FQGNSA. This CDR3 contains 14 residues. V shed 4 bases and J 1 base; nucleotides not matched to a gene: 3. CDR3 nucleotide sequence: TGTGCCAGCAGCTCCCCGGGAGGCCAAGAGACCCAGTACTTC. This codes for CASSSPGGQETQYF.

The J gene is TRBJ2-4, the V gene TRBV3-1 (or the pseudogene TRBV3-2); 13 nucleotides agree with TRBD2. V trimming: 3 bases; J trimming: 0 bases; junction bases outside the gene matches: 20. Germline V gene data show CDR1 as LGHDT and CDR2 as YNNKEL (reference sequence). CDR3 size: 23 residues. The chain's CDR3 is CASSHHPWGFGLAGELAKNIQYF. CDR3 DNA: TGTGCCAGCAGCCACCACCCGTGGGGTTTTGGACTAGCGGGGGAATTAGCCAAAAACATTCAGTACTTC.

The rearrangement joins TRBV29-1 to TRBJ2-7; D gene ambiguous. V lost 0 bases to trimming and J lost 2 bases, with 5 bases between them. This CDR3 is 12 amino acids long. Germline assignment: CDR1 SQVTM and CDR2 ANQGSEA. This chain's CDR3 is CSVEDGTYEQYF. The CDR3, as DNA: TGCAGCGTTGAAGACGGAACCTACGAGCAGTACTTC.

This chain connects TRBV29-1 to TRBJ1-2, with unresolved D. In germline, CDR1 is SQVTM, CDR2 ANQGSEA. The CDR3 is 13 amino acids. V was trimmed by 2 bases and J by 3 bases, leaving 10 bases between them. The CDR3 region has the DNA TGCAGCGTTGAACACGGTGAGGACTATGGCTACACCTTC. Protein: CSVEHGEDYGYTF. The full variable domain, completed using reference TRBV29-1 and TRBJ1-2, is SAVISQKPSRDICQRGTSLTIQCQVDSQVTMMFWYRQQPGQSLTLIATANQGSEATYESGFVIDKFPISRPNLTFSTLTVSNMSPEDSSIYLCSVEHGEDYGYTFGSGTRLTVV.

The chain is built from TRBV7-3 and TRBJ1-5; maybe TRBD1 (6 bases). CDR3 length: 15 amino acids. V lost 5 bases, J lost 0 bases, and 11 bases lay in between. Germline CDR1 SGHTA, CDR2 FQGTGA. This CDR3 is CASSITGNSNQPQHF. The CDR3 DNA reads as TGTGCCAGCAGCATTACAGGGAATAGCAATCAGCCCCAGCATTTT. Based on the CDR3 plus reference TRBV7-3 and TRBJ1-5, the full variable domain is GAGVSQTPSNKVTEKGKYVELRCDPISGHTALYWYRQSLGQGPEFLIYFQGTGAADDSGLPNDRFFAVRPEGSVSTLKIQRTERGDSAVYLCASSITGNSNQPQHFGDGTRLSIL.

The CDR3 sequence: CASSVGFKTQYF. As DNA, the CDR3 is TGTGCCAGCAGCGTAGGATTTAAGACCCAGTACTTC. The V gene is TRBV14, the J gene TRBJ2-5; D not certain. The germline gives CDR1 SGHDN, CDR2 FVKESK. Trimming took 5 bases from V and 6 from J, leaving 10 bases between them. CDR3 length: 12 residues.

This chain connects TRBV6-1 to TRBJ1-2; unclear D gene. This CDR3 is 15 amino acids long. CDR1 and CDR2 (germline): MNHNS, SASEGT. The ends were cut back, 1 base at V and 0 bases at J, with 9 bases in the middle. The CDR3 sequence is CASSEVWTTNYGYTF. Here the CDR3 DNA reads TGTGCCAGCAGTGAAGTGTGGACTACTAACTATGGCTACACCTTC.

The chain recombines TRBV3-1 (or the pseudogene TRBV3-2) with TRBJ2-3; the match to TRBD2 covers 11 bases. This CDR3 region has 16 residues. Unmatched junction bases numbered 5, after V lost 4 bases and J lost 2 bases. Germline V gives CDR1 LGHDT, CDR2 YNNKEL (reference sequence). The CDR3 spells CASSLGTSGYTDTQYF. The CDR3 DNA reads TGTGCCAGCAGCCTTGGGACTAGCGGCTACACAGATACGCAGTATTTT.

This rearrangement joins TRBV19 to TRBJ1-1; D gene unclear. The V gene's germline CDR1 is LNHDA and CDR2 SQIVND (reference sequence). The CDR3 extends over 14 amino acids. Trimming shortened V by 3 bases and J by 0 bases, and 8 bases separated the two germline ends. This CDR3 is CASSISGMNTEAFF. CDR3 DNA sequence: TGTGCCAGTAGTATCTCCGGGATGAACACTGAAGCTTTCTTT.

This chain links TRBV4-1 with TRBJ2-1; D is perhaps TRBD1 (6 bases). Germline CDR1 is MGHRA and CDR2 is YSYEKL. Trimming shortened V by 4 bases and J by 6 bases, and 10 bases separated the two germline ends. There are 13 residues in the CDR3. The CDR3 is CASSLRTANEQFF. CDR3 DNA sequence: TGCGCCAGCAGCCTCCGGACAGCCAATGAGCAGTTCTTC.

V usage is TRBV5-1 and J usage is TRBJ2-1; tentatively, D is TRBD1 (6 bases). Germline CDR1 and CDR2: SGHRS and YFSETQ. The CDR3 spans 15 residues. Trimming removed 4 bases from V and 0 bases from J, with 11 bases in between. The CDR3 here is CASSRSGDSYNEQFF. CDR3 bases: TGCGCCAGCAGCCGCTCAGGGGACTCCTACAATGAGCAGTTCTTC. The whole variable domain, filled in from reference TRBV5-1 and TRBJ2-1, reads KAGVTQTPRYLIKTRGQQVTLSCSPISGHRSVSWYQQTPGQGLQFLFEYFSETQRNKGNFPGRFSGRQFSNSRSEMNVSTLELGDSALYLCASSRSGDSYNEQFFGPGTRLTVL.

This chain uses TRBV7-2 with TRBJ2-7; D is ambiguous. The CDR3 is made up of 13 amino acids. V gave up 6 bases and J gave up 4 bases, with 13 bases separating them. Germline V gene data show CDR1 as SGHTA and CDR2 as FQGNSA. CDR3 protein: CASSPPPGYEQYF. The CDR3 DNA sequence: TGTGCCAGCAGTCCTCCCCCGGGTTACGAGCAGTACTTC.

The chain couples TRBV10-3 to TRBJ2-1, with 12 positions matching TRBD2. Germline CDR1 reads ENHRY; CDR2 reads SYGVKD. This CDR3 has 15 amino acids. V was pared by 6 bases and J by 7 bases, with 7 bases of the junction left unmatched. CDR3 region: CAIRTSGGSSNEQFF. CDR3 coding DNA: TGTGCCATCAGGACTAGCGGGGGCTCCTCAAATGAGCAGTTCTTC.

V is TRBV29-1 and J is TRBJ1-1, with D uncertain. Between the trimmed V and J ends, which lost 6 bases and 8 bases, there was a span of 10 bases. CDR1 is SQVTM and CDR2 is ANQGSEA in the germline V gene. The CDR3 consists of 10 residues. CDR3 DNA: TGCAGCGTCGAGGACCTCGAAGCTTTCTTT. Its protein is CSVEDLEAFF.

This clone occurred once. The CDR3: CSVYGSSYNEQFF. The CDR3, as DNA: TGCAGCGTTTACGGGAGCTCCTACAATGAGCAGTTCTTC. The chain combines TRBV29-1 with TRBJ2-1; D perhaps matches TRBD2 (6 bases). V lost 5 bases and J 0 bases, leaving 8 bases between the germline ends. Germline CDR1 is SQVTM and CDR2 is ANQGSEA. The CDR3 runs 13 residues.

CDR3 DNA: TGTGCCAGCAGCTTGTGGGTAGGACGAGAGACCCAGTACTTC. It encodes CASSLWVGRETQYF. V and J are TRBV5-6 and TRBJ2-5; D unresolved. The length of the CDR3 is 14 residues. V was trimmed by 1 base and J by 4 bases, leaving 11 bases between them. Germline CDR1 and CDR2: SGHDT and YYEEEE.

The J gene is TRBJ1-2, the V gene TRBV18; possible D gene TRBD1, 5 bases. Germline values: CDR1 KGHSH, CDR2 LQKENI. Trimming removed 3 bases at V and 3 bases at J, with 5 bases between. This CDR3 comprises 12 residues. DNA for the CDR3: TGTGCCAGCTCACCGGGGGACTATGGCTACACCTTC. This gives the protein CASSPGDYGYTF.

The rearrangement links TRBV5-1 to TRBJ2-3; D is unresolved. V lost 5 bases and J 5 bases, leaving 9 bases between the germline ends. CDR3 length: 12 residues. CDR1 is SGHRS and CDR2 is YFSETQ in the germline V gene. This CDR3 reads CASSYAEDTQYF. The CDR3 nucleotides are TGCGCCAGCAGTTATGCAGAAGATACGCAGTATTTT.

This chain uses TRBV19 with TRBJ1-1, with 8 nucleotides matching TRBD1. The CDR3 covers 15 residues. Germline V gives CDR1 LNHDA, CDR2 SQIVND (reference sequence). The V and J ends lost 3 bases and 1 base, in that order; junction bases with no gene match: 4. The CDR3 here is CASSISGQGNTEAFF. For the CDR3, the DNA is TGTGCCAGTAGTATCTCCGGACAGGGGAACACTGAAGCTTTCTTT.

The CDR3 reads CASSLGGKGYNEQFF. In nucleotides, the CDR3 is TGTGCCAGCAGCTTGGGGGGTAAAGGGTACAATGAGCAGTTCTTC. The chain carries TRBV5-6 and TRBJ2-1, with D hard to call. The CDR3 contains 15 residues. CDR1 is SGHDT and CDR2 is YYEEEE in the germline V gene. Deletions cut 0 bases from V and 4 bases from J, with 11 bases between.

Only one count was recorded for this clone. The chain recombines TRBV9 with TRBJ2-3; 9 bases are a match to TRBD2. This CDR3 is 18 amino acids long. Germline values: CDR1 SGDLS, CDR2 YYNGEE. The V and J ends lost 4 bases and 0 bases, in that order; junction bases with no gene match: 12. The CDR3 loop reads CASSSDPTSGLSTDTQYF. CDR3 DNA: TGTGCCAGCAGCTCCGACCCAACTAGCGGGTTGAGCACAGATACGCAGTATTTT. The full variable domain, in which reference TRBV9 and TRBJ2-3 provide the parts outside the CDR3, is DSGVTQTPKHLITATGQRVTLRCSPRSGDLSVYWYQQSLDQGLQFLIQYYNGEERAKGNILERFSAQQFPDLHSELNLSSLELGDSALYFCASSSDPTSGLSTDTQYFGPGTRLTVL.

V gene TRBV18 combines with J gene TRBJ1-4; possibly TRBD1 for D (5 bases). This CDR3 is built from 15 residues. Germline CDR1 KGHSH, CDR2 LQKENI. Trimming took off 1 base at V and 3 bases at J, with 9 bases between the two ends. The DNA for the CDR3 is TGTGCCAGCTCACCACTCCAGGGATCTAATGAAAAACTGTTTTTT. Its protein product is CASSPLQGSNEKLFF.

This clone appeared a single time. J is TRBJ1-5 and V is TRBV28; TRBD1 matches 7 bases. V was pared by 6 bases and J by 3 bases, with 8 bases of the junction left unmatched. The CDR3 extends over 15 amino acids. Per germline, CDR1 MDHEN and CDR2 SYDVKM. CDR3 sequence reads: CASRTPTGNNQPQHF. CDR3 coding DNA: TGTGCCAGCAGGACTCCGACAGGGAACAATCAGCCCCAGCATTTT.

The count of this clone is one. The chain joins TRBV11-3 to TRBJ1-2; D is ambiguous. The CDR3 sequence is 13 residues long. Germline CDR1 reads SGHNT; CDR2 reads YENEEA. V was shortened by 2 bases and J by 4 bases, with 8 bases between the two germline ends. The DNA for the CDR3 is TGTGCCAGCAGCTTAAGAGATGGCTATGGCTACACCTTC. Its protein product is CASSLRDGYGYTF.

This clone showed up just once. The chain recombines TRBV15 with TRBJ1-1; D is ambiguous. CDR3 length equals 13 residues. CDR1 LNHNV and CDR2 YYDKDF come from the germline V gene (reference sequence). V lost 4 bases, J lost 5 bases, and 11 bases lay in between. The CDR3 loop reads CATSTRRRTEAFF. CDR3 DNA: TGTGCCACCAGCACCCGTAGGAGGACTGAAGCTTTCTTT.

This clone was seen once. Other DNA sequences in the same sample also yield this CDR3. The J gene is TRBJ1-6, the V gene TRBV18, with D unclear. The length of the CDR3 is 13 residues. Germline V CDR1 and CDR2: KGHSH, LQKENI. Trimming stripped 3 bases from V and 7 bases from J, with 7 bases between. The CDR3 reads CASSPGRNSPLHF. DNA for the CDR3: TGTGCCAGCTCACCGGGAAGGAATTCACCCCTCCACTTT.